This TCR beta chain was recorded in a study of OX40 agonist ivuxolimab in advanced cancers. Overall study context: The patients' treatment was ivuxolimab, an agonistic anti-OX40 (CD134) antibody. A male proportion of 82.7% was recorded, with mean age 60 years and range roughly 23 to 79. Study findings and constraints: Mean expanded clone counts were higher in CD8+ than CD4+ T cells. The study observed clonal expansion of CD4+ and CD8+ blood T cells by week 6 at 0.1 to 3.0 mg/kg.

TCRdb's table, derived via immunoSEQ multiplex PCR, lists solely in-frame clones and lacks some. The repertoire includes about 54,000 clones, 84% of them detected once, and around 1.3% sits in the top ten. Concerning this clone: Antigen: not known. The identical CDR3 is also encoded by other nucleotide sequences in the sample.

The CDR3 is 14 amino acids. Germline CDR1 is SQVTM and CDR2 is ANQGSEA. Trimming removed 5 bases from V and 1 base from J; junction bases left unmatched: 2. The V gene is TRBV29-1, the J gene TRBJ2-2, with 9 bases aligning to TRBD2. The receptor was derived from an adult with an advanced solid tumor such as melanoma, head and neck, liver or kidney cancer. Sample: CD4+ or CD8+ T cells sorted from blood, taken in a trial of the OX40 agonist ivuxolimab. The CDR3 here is CSVPLAGNTGELFF. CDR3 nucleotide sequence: TGCAGCGTTCCACTAGCGGGGAACACCGGGGAGCTGTTTTTT.